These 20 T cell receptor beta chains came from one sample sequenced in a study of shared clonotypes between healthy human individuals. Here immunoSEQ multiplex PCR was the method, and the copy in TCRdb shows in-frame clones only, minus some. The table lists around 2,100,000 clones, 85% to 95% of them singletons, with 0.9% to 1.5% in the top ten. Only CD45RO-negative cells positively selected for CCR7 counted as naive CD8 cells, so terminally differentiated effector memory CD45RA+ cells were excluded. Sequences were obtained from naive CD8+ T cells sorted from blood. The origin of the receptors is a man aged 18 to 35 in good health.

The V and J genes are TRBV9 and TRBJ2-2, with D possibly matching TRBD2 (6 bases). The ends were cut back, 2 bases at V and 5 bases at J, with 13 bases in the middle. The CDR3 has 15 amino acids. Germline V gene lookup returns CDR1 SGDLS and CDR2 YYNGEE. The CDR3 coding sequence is TGTGCCAGCAGCGTCACCGGGGGTGGAACCGGGGAGCTGTTTTTT. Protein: CASSVTGGGTGELFF. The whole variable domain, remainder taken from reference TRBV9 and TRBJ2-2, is DSGVTQTPKHLITATGQRVTLRCSPRSGDLSVYWYQQSLDQGLQFLIQYYNGEERAKGNILERFSAQQFPDLHSELNLSSLELGDSALYFCASSVTGGGTGELFFGEGSRLTVL.

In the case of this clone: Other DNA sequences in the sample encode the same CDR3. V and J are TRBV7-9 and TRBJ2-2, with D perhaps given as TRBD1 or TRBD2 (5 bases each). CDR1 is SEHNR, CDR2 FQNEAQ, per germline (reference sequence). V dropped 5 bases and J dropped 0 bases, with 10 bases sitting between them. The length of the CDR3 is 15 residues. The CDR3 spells CASSPGTANTGELFF. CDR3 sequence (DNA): TGTGCCAGCAGCCCCGGGACGGCGAACACCGGGGAGCTGTTTTTT.

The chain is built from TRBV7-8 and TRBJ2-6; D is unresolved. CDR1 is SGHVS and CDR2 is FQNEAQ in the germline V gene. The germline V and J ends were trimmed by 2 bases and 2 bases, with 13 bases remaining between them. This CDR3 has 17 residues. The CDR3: CASSLYGRNAGANVLTF. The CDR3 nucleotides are TGTGCCAGCAGCTTATATGGCAGAAACGCTGGGGCCAACGTCCTGACTTTC.

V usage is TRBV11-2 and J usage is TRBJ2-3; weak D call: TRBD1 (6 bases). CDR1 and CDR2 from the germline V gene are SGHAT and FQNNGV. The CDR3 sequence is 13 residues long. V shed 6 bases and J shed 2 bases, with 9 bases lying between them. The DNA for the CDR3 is TGTGCCAGCAGGGACAGCTTCACAGATACGCAGTATTTT. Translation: CASRDSFTDTQYF.

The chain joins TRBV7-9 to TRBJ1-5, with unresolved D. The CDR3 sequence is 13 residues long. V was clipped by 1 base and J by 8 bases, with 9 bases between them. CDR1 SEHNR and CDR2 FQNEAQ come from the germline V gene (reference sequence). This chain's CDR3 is CASSLGYREPQHF. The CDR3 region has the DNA TGTGCCAGCAGCTTAGGGTACAGAGAGCCCCAGCATTTT.

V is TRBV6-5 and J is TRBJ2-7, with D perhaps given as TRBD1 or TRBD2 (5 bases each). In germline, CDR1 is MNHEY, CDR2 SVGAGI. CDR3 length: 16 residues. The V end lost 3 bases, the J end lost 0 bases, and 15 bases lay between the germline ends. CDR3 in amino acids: CASSYEGPPLSYEQYF. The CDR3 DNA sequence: TGTGCCAGCAGTTATGAGGGACCTCCCCTCTCCTACGAGCAGTACTTC.

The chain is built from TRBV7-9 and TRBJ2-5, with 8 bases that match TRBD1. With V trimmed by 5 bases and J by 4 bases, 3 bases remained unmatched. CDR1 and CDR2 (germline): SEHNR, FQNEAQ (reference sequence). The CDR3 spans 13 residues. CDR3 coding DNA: TGTGCCAGCAGCCGAGGACAGGGAGAGACCCAGTACTTC. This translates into CASSRGQGETQYF.

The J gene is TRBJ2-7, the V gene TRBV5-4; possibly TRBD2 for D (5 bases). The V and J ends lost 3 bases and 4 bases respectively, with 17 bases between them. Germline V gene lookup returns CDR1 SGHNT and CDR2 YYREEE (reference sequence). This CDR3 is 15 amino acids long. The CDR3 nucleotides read TGTGCCAGCAGCTCATATGAAGCGGCTCAGTACGAGCAGTACTTC. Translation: CASSSYEAAQYEQYF.

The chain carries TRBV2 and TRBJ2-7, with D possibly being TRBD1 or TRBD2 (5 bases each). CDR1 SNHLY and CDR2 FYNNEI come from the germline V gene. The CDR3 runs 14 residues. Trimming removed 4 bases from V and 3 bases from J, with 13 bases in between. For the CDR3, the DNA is TGTGCCAGCAGTGCGACTGAGGGGCACTACGAGCAGTACTTC. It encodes CASSATEGHYEQYF.

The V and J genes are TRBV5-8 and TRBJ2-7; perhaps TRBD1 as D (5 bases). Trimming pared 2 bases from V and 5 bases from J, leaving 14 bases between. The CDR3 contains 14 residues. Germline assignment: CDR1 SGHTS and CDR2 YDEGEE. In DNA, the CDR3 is TGTGCCAGCAGCTTCGGAAACCAGGGAAACGAGCAGTACTTC. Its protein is CASSFGNQGNEQYF.

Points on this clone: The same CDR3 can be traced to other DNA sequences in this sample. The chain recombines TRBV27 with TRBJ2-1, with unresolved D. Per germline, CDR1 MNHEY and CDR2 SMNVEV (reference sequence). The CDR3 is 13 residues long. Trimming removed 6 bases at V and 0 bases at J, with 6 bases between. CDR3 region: CASSRSSYNEQFF. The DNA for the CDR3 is TGTGCCAGCAGCCGAAGCTCCTACAATGAGCAGTTCTTC.

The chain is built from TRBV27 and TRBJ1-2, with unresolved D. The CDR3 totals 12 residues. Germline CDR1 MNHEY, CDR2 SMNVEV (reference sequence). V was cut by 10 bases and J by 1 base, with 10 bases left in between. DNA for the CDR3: TGTGCCACCAAGCAATTTAACTATGGCTACACCTTC. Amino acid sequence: CATKQFNYGYTF.

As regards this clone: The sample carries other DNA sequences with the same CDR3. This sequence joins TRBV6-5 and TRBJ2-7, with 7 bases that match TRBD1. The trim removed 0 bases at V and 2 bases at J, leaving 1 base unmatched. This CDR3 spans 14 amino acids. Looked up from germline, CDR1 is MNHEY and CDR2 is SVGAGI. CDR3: CASSYSTGAYEQYF. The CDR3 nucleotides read TGTGCCAGCAGTTACTCTACAGGGGCCTACGAGCAGTACTTC.

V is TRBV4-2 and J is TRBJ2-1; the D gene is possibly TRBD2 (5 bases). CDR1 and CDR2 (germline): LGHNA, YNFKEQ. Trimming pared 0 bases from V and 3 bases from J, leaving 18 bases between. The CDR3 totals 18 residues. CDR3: CASSQEVPSLNYYNEQFF. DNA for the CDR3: TGTGCCAGCAGCCAAGAGGTCCCTAGCCTTAACTACTACAATGAGCAGTTCTTC.

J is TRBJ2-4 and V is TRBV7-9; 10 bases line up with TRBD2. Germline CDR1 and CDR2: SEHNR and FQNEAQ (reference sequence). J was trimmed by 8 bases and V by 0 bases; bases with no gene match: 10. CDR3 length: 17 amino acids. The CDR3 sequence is CASSLAPSGGAGDIQYF. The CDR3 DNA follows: TGTGCCAGCAGCTTAGCACCCAGCGGGGGGGCCGGGGACATTCAGTACTTC.

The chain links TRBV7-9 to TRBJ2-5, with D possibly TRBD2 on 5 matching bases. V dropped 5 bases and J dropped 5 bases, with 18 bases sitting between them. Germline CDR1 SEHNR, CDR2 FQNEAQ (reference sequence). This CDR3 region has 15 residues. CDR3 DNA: TGTGCCAGCAGCCCCGGCAGCGGCCCCACGGAGACCCAGTACTTC. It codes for CASSPGSGPTETQYF.

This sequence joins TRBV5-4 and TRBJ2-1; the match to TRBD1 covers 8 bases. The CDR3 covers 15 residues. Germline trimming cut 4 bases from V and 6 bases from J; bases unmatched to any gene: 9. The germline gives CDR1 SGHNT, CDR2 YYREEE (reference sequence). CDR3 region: CASSPWLQGANEQFF. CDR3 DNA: TGTGCCAGCAGCCCCTGGCTTCAGGGGGCCAATGAGCAGTTCTTC.

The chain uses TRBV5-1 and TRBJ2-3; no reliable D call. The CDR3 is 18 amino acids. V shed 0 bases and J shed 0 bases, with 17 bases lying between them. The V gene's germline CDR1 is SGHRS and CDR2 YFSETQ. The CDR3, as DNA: TGCGCCAGCAGCTTGGAGGGTTGGTCTCAAACTAGCACAGATACGCAGTATTTT. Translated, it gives CASSLEGWSQTSTDTQYF.

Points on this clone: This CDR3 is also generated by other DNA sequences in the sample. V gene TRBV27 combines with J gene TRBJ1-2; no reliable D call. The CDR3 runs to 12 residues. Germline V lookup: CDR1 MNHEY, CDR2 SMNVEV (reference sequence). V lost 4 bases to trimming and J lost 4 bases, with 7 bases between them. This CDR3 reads CASSSGGYGYTF. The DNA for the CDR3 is TGTGCCAGCAGTTCCGGTGGCTATGGCTACACCTTC.

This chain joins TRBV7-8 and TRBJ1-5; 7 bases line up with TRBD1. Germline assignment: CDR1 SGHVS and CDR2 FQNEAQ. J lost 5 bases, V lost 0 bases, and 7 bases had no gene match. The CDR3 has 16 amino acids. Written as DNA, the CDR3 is TGTGCCAGCAGCTTAGCCCCGTTACAGGGGCATCAGCCCCAGCATTTT. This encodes CASSLAPLQGHQPQHF.